These T cell receptor beta chains were read from a single sample in a study of blood T cell repertoires in COVID-19. Data came from immunoSEQ multiplex PCR; TCRdb stores just in-frame clones and leaves some out. Of approximately 180,000 clones in the sample, more than 75% were seen once. The sequencing sample was made of peripheral blood. The receptors here all came from a person between 65 and 79 years old with COVID-19, enrolled during active disease. The CDR3 runs from the conserved cysteine through the conserved F or W. D genes are given only for firm matches. Some rows have no size entry. The others give once, few or many, or a class for an expanded clone.

TRBJ2-7 | few | TRBD1 | TRBV30 | CAWSVRVAPDRGPLPVYEQYF | TGTGCCTGGAGTGTACGAGTTGCACCGGACAGGGGTCCCCTTCCCGTCTACGAGCAGTACTTC
TRBJ2-1 | NA | TRBD2 | TRBV5-4 | CASSSPSGSYNEQFF | TGTGCCAGCAGCTCGCCTAGCGGGTCCTACAATGAGCAGTTCTTC
TRBJ2-7 | few | NA | TRBV3-1/TRBV3-2 | CASSSLYYEQYF | TGTGCCAGCAGCTCCCTCTACTACGAGCAGTACTTC
TRBJ2-5 | NA | NA | TRBV11-3 | CASSSGDDETQYF | TGTGCCAGCAGCTCGGGAGACGACGAGACCCAGTACTTC
TRBJ1-4 | once | NA | TRBV19 | CASKRYDTATNEKLFF | TGTGCCAGTAAACGGTACGATACGGCAACTAATGAAAAACTGTTTTTT
TRBJ2-1 | NA | TRBD2 | TRBV3-1/TRBV3-2 | CASSQGPGLASNEQFF | TGTGCCAGCAGCCAAGGCCCGGGACTAGCGAGCAATGAGCAGTTCTTC
TRBJ2-5 | NA | NA | TRBV18 | CASSGGSTAGETQYF | TGTGCCAGCTCAGGCGGGTCAACGGCGGGAGAGACCCAGTACTTC
TRBJ2-1 | NA | TRBD1 | TRBV19 | CASSMTGGFGNEQFF | TGTGCCAGTAGTATGACAGGGGGATTCGGCAATGAGCAGTTCTTC
TRBJ2-7 | NA | TRBD2 | TRBV7-3 | CASSPGTSPYEQYF | TGTGCCAGCAGTCCCGGGACTAGCCCCTACGAGCAGTACTTC
TRBJ2-4 | NA | TRBD2 | TRBV6-5 | CASSSGLALDIQYF | TGTGCCAGCAGCTCCGGACTAGCTCTAGACATTCAGTACTTC
TRBJ2-7 | NA | TRBD1 | TRBV4-1 | CASSQDGATGLLEQYF | TGCGCCAGCAGCCAAGATGGGGCGACAGGGTTACTCGAGCAGTACTTC
TRBJ2-1 | NA | TRBD2 | TRBV7-2 | CASSPRGLAGTGWNEQFF | TGTGCCAGCAGCCCCAGGGGACTAGCGGGAACAGGGTGGAATGAGCAGTTCTTC
TRBJ2-5 | NA | TRBD1 | TRBV19 | CASRGQGEETQYF | TGTGCCAGTAGGGGACAGGGGGAAGAGACCCAGTACTTC
TRBJ2-3 | NA | NA | TRBV4-1 | CASSQTGTTDTQYF | TGCGCCAGCAGCCAGACAGGAACCACAGATACGCAGTATTTT
TRBJ2-2 | few | NA | TRBV19 | CASSNQVGSNTGELFF | TGTGCCAGTAGTAATCAAGTGGGCTCGAACACCGGGGAGCTGTTTTTT
TRBJ2-1 | few | TRBD2 | TRBV27 | CASSNSPRTSVGYEQFF | TGTGCCAGCTCAAATTCCCCAAGGACTAGCGTTGGATATGAGCAGTTCTTC
TRBJ1-2 | few | NA | TRBV6-2/TRBV6-3 | CASSAQGEGYTF | TGTGCCAGCAGTGCCCAGGGTGAAGGCTACACCTTC
TRBJ2-7 | once | TRBD2 | TRBV5-6 | CASSADGTRISYEQYF | TGTGCCAGCAGCGCGGACGGGACTAGGATTTCGTACGAGCAGTACTTC
TRBJ1-2 | NA | NA | TRBV7-6 | CASSLGQGRDYGYTF | TGTGCCAGCAGCTTAGGCCAGGGGCGCGACTATGGCTACACCTTC
TRBJ1-3 | NA | NA | TRBV5-1 | CASSLRSGTGNTIYF | TGCGCCAGCAGCTTGAGATCGGGTACTGGAAACACCATATATTTT
TRBJ2-3 | NA | TRBD2 | TRBV9 | CASGLAGTDTQYF | TGTGCCAGCGGACTAGCGGGAACAGATACGCAGTATTTT
TRBJ2-3 | once | TRBD1 | TRBV7-2 | CASSLQSDRGLDTQYF | TGTGCCAGCAGCTTACAGTCTGACAGGGGGCTTGATACGCAGTATTTT
TRBJ2-7 | once | NA | TRBV28 | CASSFPRGGSLGQYF | TGTGCCAGCAGTTTCCCTCGGGGTGGGTCGTTAGGGCAGTACTTC
TRBJ1-1 | NA | NA | TRBV7-9 | CASSPDPGDTEAFF | TGTGCCAGCAGCCCGGATCCGGGGGACACTGAAGCTTTCTTT
TRBJ2-3 | NA | NA | TRBV5-4 | CASSLSTDTQYF | TGTGCCAGCAGCTTGTCTACAGATACGCAGTATTTT
TRBJ1-2 | NA | NA | TRBV28 | CASSFAQGDGYTF | TGTGCCAGCAGTTTCGCACAGGGAGATGGCTACACCTTC
TRBJ2-5 | NA | NA | TRBV27 | CASWGGGGPTQYF | TGTGCCAGTTGGGGCGGGGGCGGGCCGACCCAGTACTTC
TRBJ1-1 | NA | NA | TRBV28 | CASSLSGNNAEAFF | TGTGCCAGCAGTTTATCAGGGAACAATGCTGAAGCTTTCTTT
TRBJ2-7 | once | NA | TRBV27 | CASSPRSNGLEQYF | TGTGCCAGCAGTCCGCGCTCCAATGGGCTCGAGCAGTACTTC
TRBJ1-4 | many | NA | TRBV5-1 | CASSNMGNRGEKLFF | TGCGCCAGCAGCAATATGGGAAACCGGGGTGAAAAACTGTTTTTT
TRBJ1-6 | NA | TRBD1 | TRBV28 | CASSFSGGDSSPLHF | TGTGCCAGCAGTTTTTCGGGAGGGGACAGTTCACCCCTCCACTTT
TRBJ1-1 | few | NA | TRBV19 | CASSITVRDTEAFF | TGTGCCAGTAGTATTACAGTGCGCGACACTGAAGCTTTCTTT
TRBJ2-1 | NA | NA | TRBV21-1 | CASSNPFFFF | TGTGCCAGCAGCAATCCCTTCTTCTTCTTC
TRBJ1-1 | NA | NA | TRBV21-1 | CASTSPRGGQNTEAFF | TGTGCCAGCACAAGCCCTAGGGGCGGTCAGAACACTGAAGCTTTCTTT
TRBJ1-5 | NA | TRBD1 | TRBV19 | CASSIGGETGRNQPQHF | TGTGCCAGTAGTATAGGGGGGGAGACAGGGCGCAATCAGCCCCAGCATTTT
TRBJ1-1 | NA | NA | TRBV11-2 | CASSLAGDTEAFF | TGTGCCAGCAGCTTAGCAGGGGACACTGAAGCTTTCTTT
TRBJ1-3 | NA | NA | TRBV27 | CASSPGNSGNTIYF | TGTGCCAGCAGCCCGGGGAACTCTGGAAACACCATATATTTT
TRBJ1-1 | NA | NA | TRBV2 | CASRIGIGFTEAFF | TGTGCCAGCAGGATCGGGATAGGGTTCACTGAAGCTTTCTTT
TRBJ1-1 | NA | TRBD1 | TRBV19 | CASSIGTGGYTEAFF | TGTGCCAGTAGTATCGGGACAGGGGGGTACACTGAAGCTTTCTTT
TRBJ2-5 | NA | TRBD1 | TRBV30 | CAWSVGVLGQYQETQYF | TGTGCCTGGAGTGTAGGGGTGCTGGGACAGTACCAAGAGACCCAGTACTTC
TRBJ2-7 | NA | NA | TRBV18 | CASSPLLDSSYEQYF | TGTGCCAGCTCACCATTACTGGACAGCTCCTACGAGCAGTACTTC
TRBJ1-1 | NA | TRBD1 | TRBV7-3 | CASSLSPTGAEAFF | TGTGCCAGCAGCTTAAGCCCGACAGGGGCTGAAGCTTTCTTT
TRBJ1-2 | NA | NA | TRBV9 | CASSPKGAAKVSGYTF | TGTGCCAGCAGCCCTAAAGGGGCCGCCAAAGTGAGTGGCTACACCTTC
TRBJ1-2 | NA | NA | TRBV6-4 | CASSELGAPGPANYGYTF | TGTGCCAGCAGTGAACTGGGGGCACCAGGGCCAGCTAACTATGGCTACACCTTC
TRBJ2-1 | NA | TRBD2 | TRBV5-4 | CASSLATSGRNEQFF | TGTGCCAGCAGCTTGGCGACTAGCGGGAGGAATGAGCAGTTCTTC
TRBJ1-2 | NA | NA | TRBV28 | CASSLLGPEGYTF | TGTGCCAGCAGTTTATTGGGCCCTGAGGGCTACACCTTC
TRBJ2-2 | NA | NA | TRBV19 | CASSLLAQTGELFF | TGTGCCAGTAGTCTTCTAGCCCAGACCGGGGAGCTGTTTTTT
TRBJ2-7 | once | TRBD2 | TRBV12-3/TRBV12-4 | CASSPSGRAEQYF | TGTGCCAGCAGTCCTAGCGGGAGGGCCGAGCAGTACTTC